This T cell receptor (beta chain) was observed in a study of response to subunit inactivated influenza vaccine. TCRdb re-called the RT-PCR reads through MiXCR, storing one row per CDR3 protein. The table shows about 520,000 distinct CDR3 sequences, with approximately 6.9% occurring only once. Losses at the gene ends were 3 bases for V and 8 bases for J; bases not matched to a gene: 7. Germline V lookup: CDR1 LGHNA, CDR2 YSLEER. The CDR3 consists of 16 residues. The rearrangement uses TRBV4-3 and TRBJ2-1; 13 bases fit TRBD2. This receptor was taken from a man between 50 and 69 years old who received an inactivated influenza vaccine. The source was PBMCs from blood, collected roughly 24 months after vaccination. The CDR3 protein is CASSQVTSGGSHEQFF. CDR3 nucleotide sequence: TGCGCCAGCAGCCAGGTGACTAGCGGGGGGAGCCATGAGCAGTTCTTC.